The 8 T cell receptor beta chains in this list originate from one sample, sequenced in a study of response to subunit inactivated influenza vaccine. TCRdb re-called the RT-PCR reads with MiXCR, one entry per CDR3 protein. Here the sample spans hundreds of thousands of distinct CDR3 sequences, approximately 15% being singletons. The sequencing here drew on PBMCs from blood, taken 14 days before vaccination. These receptors were taken from a middle-aged man who received an inactivated influenza vaccine.

V gene TRBV2 combines with J gene TRBJ2-1; possibly TRBD1 or TRBD2 for D (6 bases each). This CDR3 region has 15 residues. CDR1 SNHLY and CDR2 FYNNEI come from the germline V gene. Trimming left V 1 base short and J 6 bases short, with 13 bases between. The CDR3 nucleotides read TGTGCCAGCAGTGAAGTCGGGGGCCAGGGCAATGAGCAGTTCTTC. The encoded protein is CASSEVGGQGNEQFF.

In its sample, this clonotype was seen a few times. V usage is TRBV20-1 and J usage is TRBJ1-1; D gene uncertain. V was pared by 4 bases and J by 5 bases, with 14 bases between. The V gene's germline CDR1 is DFQATT and CDR2 SNEGSKA (reference sequence). The CDR3 extends over 13 amino acids. In DNA, the CDR3 is TGCAGTGCTATATCGACCGTGGGGACTGAAGCTTTCTTT. It yields the protein CSAISTVGTEAFF.

V is TRBV2 and J is TRBJ2-2, with D unclear. The V end lost 11 bases, the J end lost 1 base, and 11 bases lay between the germline ends. The germline CDR1 and CDR2 sequences are SNHLY and FYNNEI. The CDR3 is 13 amino acids. The chain's CDR3 is CAGSSMNTGELFF. For the CDR3, the DNA is TGTGCCGGTTCATCGATGAACACCGGGGAGCTGTTTTTT.

The CDR3 reads CASSLFSASYEQYF. DNA of the CDR3: TGCGCCAGCAGCTTGTTTAGCGCCTCCTACGAGCAGTACTTC. The chain uses TRBV5-1 and TRBJ2-7; maybe TRBD2 (5 bases). The V end lost 1 base, the J end lost 0 bases, and 8 bases lay between the germline ends. Per germline, CDR1 SGHRS and CDR2 YFSETQ. The length of the CDR3 is 14 residues.

In this sample, this clonotype turned up a few times. The chain couples TRBV7-9 to TRBJ2-5, with D possibly being TRBD2 (6 bases). In germline, CDR1 is SEHNR, CDR2 FQNEAQ (reference sequence). Trimming pared 0 bases from V and 5 bases from J, leaving 16 bases between. The CDR3 extends over 16 amino acids. CDR3 loop: CASSLARGHPGETQYF. DNA of the CDR3: TGTGCCAGCAGCTTAGCGCGGGGCCACCCTGGGGAGACCCAGTACTTC.

The chain is built from TRBV5-1 and TRBJ2-3; 9 bases are a match to TRBD2. With 0 bases clipped from V and 4 bases from J, the junction kept 6 bases outside the gene matches. The CDR3 is made up of 16 amino acids. Germline V CDR1 and CDR2: SGHRS, YFSETQ. CDR3 amino acids: CASSLEPAGGSDTQYF. DNA of the CDR3: TGCGCCAGCAGCTTGGAACCAGCGGGAGGCTCAGATACGCAGTATTTT.

The genes are TRBV3-1 and TRBJ2-2; D remains ambiguous. V lost 2 bases and J 2 bases, leaving 12 bases between the germline ends. This CDR3 has 16 residues. Germline V gene sequence: CDR1 LGHDT, CDR2 YNNKEL (reference sequence). The CDR3 loop is CASSQINPVNTGELFF. CDR3 DNA sequence: TGTGCCAGCAGCCAAATTAATCCGGTTAACACCGGGGAGCTGTTTTTT.

The chain couples TRBV12-3 or TRBV12-4 to TRBJ2-7; TRBD2 matches 9 bases. With 6 bases clipped from V and 2 bases from J, the junction kept 5 bases outside the gene matches. The CDR3 loop spans 14 amino acids. In DNA form, the CDR3 reads TGTGCCAGCAGGTGGGCGGGAGGGCCCTACGAGCAGTACTTC. It is translated as CASRWAGGPYEQYF.